A single sample gave rise to the 29 T cell receptor beta chains below, sequenced in a study of graft-versus-host responses after intestinal transplantation. These receptors are not linked to any known antigen. TCRdb keeps only in-frame clones here, not all; method: immunoSEQ multiplex PCR. The table lists around 97,000 clones, roughly nine tenths of them singletons. Sequences were derived from unstimulated CD4+ T cells sorted from spleen or lymph node cells, sampled before transplant. The source of these receptors is a human donor who was the organ donor for an intestinal transplant.

This chain uses TRBV4-3 with TRBJ1-5; 9 bases align to TRBD1. The length of the CDR3 is 16 residues. The ends lost 1 base at V and 4 bases at J; junction bases unmatched: 5. Germline CDR1 is LGHNA and CDR2 is YSLEER. The CDR3 nucleotides read TGCGCCAGCAGCCAAGTACAGGGGGCAGGAAATCAGCCCCAGCATTTT. Translation gives CASSQVQGAGNQPQHF.

The J gene is TRBJ1-6, the V gene TRBV5-1; D uncertain. V was shortened by 0 bases and J by 8 bases, with 15 bases between the two germline ends. This CDR3 contains 16 residues. Looked up from germline, CDR1 is SGHRS and CDR2 is YFSETQ. In DNA form, the CDR3 reads TGCGCCAGCAGCTTGGATGGAAATCGGGGATATTCACCCCTCCACTTT. This codes for CASSLDGNRGYSPLHF.

V gene TRBV11-2 combines with J gene TRBJ1-5; TRBD1 agrees at 8 bases. Germline-derived CDR1 and CDR2 are SGHAT and FQNNGV. J gave up 1 base and V 6 bases, and 2 bases lay outside the gene matches. There are 14 residues in the CDR3. The CDR3 nucleotides read TGTGCCAGCAGACGGACAGGGAGCAATCAGCCCCAGCATTTT. This gives the protein CASRRTGSNQPQHF.

The chain has TRBV10-3 and TRBJ2-5; D possibly corresponds to TRBD1 (5 bases). TRBJ2-7 matches the DNA end more closely, so the J call is doubtful. CDR3 length equals 14 residues. From germline, CDR1 is ENHRY and CDR2 SYGVKD. The CDR3 protein is CAISEQADSYEQYF. In DNA, the CDR3 is TGTGCCATCAGTGAACAGGCCGACTCCTACGAGCAGTACTTC.

The chain carries TRBV19 and TRBJ2-7, with 7 bases identical to TRBD1. Trimming at V came to 5 bases and at J to 5 bases, leaving 6 bases not matched to a gene. CDR3 length: 13 amino acids. Germline V gives CDR1 LNHDA, CDR2 SQIVND (reference sequence). The CDR3: CASSPLQGNEQYF. The DNA for the CDR3 is TGTGCCAGTAGTCCATTACAGGGGAACGAGCAGTACTTC. Full variable domain (outside the CDR3, taken from reference TRBV19 and TRBJ2-7): DGGITQSPKYLFRKEGQNVTLSCEQNLNHDAMYWYRQDPGQGLRLIYYSQIVNDFQKGDIAEGYSVSREKKESFPLTVTSAQKNPTAFYLCASSPLQGNEQYFGPGTRLTVT.

The V gene is TRBV19, the J gene TRBJ2-7, with 7 bases that match TRBD1. The germline V gene has CDR1 LNHDA and CDR2 SQIVND (reference sequence). This CDR3 has 14 residues. With 6 bases clipped from V and 4 bases from J, the junction kept 9 bases outside the gene matches. As DNA, the CDR3 is TGTGCCAGTAGCAGAGCGACAGGGTCTTACGAGCAGTACTTC. As protein: CASSRATGSYEQYF. The entire variable domain, with the rest obtained from reference TRBV19 and TRBJ2-7, is as follows: DGGITQSPKYLFRKEGQNVTLSCEQNLNHDAMYWYRQDPGQGLRLIYYSQIVNDFQKGDIAEGYSVSREKKESFPLTVTSAQKNPTAFYLCASSRATGSYEQYFGPGTRLTVT.

This rearrangement joins TRBV7-2 to TRBJ2-7, with 12 positions matching TRBD2. The V gene's germline CDR1 is SGHTA and CDR2 FQGNSA. The CDR3 runs 16 residues. The trim removed 2 bases at V and 3 bases at J, leaving 5 bases unmatched. The CDR3 sequence: CASSLPGLAGLYEQYF. The CDR3 bases are TGTGCCAGCAGCTTACCGGGACTAGCGGGTCTCTACGAGCAGTACTTC.

The chain carries TRBV5-4 and TRBJ1-5; weak D call: TRBD1 (6 bases). The CDR3 is made up of 16 amino acids. Germline V gene data show CDR1 as SGHNT and CDR2 as YYREEE (reference sequence). Trimming took 1 base from V and 9 from J, leaving 20 bases between them. CDR3 DNA sequence: TGTGCCAGCAGCTTGTATGAGACAGGTGGAATCGTGCCCCAGCATTTT. It is translated as CASSLYETGGIVPQHF.

The chain has TRBV10-1 and TRBJ1-1; possible D gene TRBD1, 6 bases. CDR1 and CDR2 (germline): WNHNN, SYGVQD (reference sequence). The length of the CDR3 is 14 residues. Trimming removed 10 bases at V and 0 bases at J, with 15 bases between. Here the CDR3 reads CATLPGQMNTEAFF. CDR3 nucleotide sequence: TGCGCCACCCTCCCCGGACAGATGAACACTGAAGCTTTCTTT.

This clone was observed once. The chain employs TRBV7-8 and TRBJ2-3; 12 positions match TRBD2. The V gene end was trimmed by 5 bases and the J gene end by 0 bases; junction bases not matched to a gene: 9. Germline CDR1 reads SGHVS; CDR2 reads FQNEAQ. This CDR3 region has 18 residues. The CDR3 region is CASSPTSGGIPSTDTQYF. CDR3 DNA sequence: TGTGCCAGCAGCCCAACTAGCGGGGGGATCCCTAGCACAGATACGCAGTATTTT.

The chain has TRBV19 and TRBJ2-3; the match to TRBD1 covers 8 bases. With V trimmed by 5 bases and J by 2 bases, 12 bases remained unmatched. The CDR3 is 17 amino acids. Germline-derived CDR1 and CDR2 are LNHDA and SQIVND (reference sequence). CDR3 loop: CASSARRQGHYTDTQYF. CDR3 nucleotides: TGTGCCAGTAGTGCCAGAAGACAGGGGCATTACACAGATACGCAGTATTTT.

The rearrangement uses TRBV29-1 and TRBJ2-6; 9 nucleotides agree with TRBD1. Per germline, CDR1 SQVTM and CDR2 ANQGSEA. With V trimmed by 0 bases and J by 1 base, 7 bases remained unmatched. The length of the CDR3 is 18 residues. The CDR3 nucleotides read TGCAGCGTTGAAGAGAACAGGGGGCTCATTTCTGGGGCCAACGTCCTGACTTTC. Its protein is CSVEENRGLISGANVLTF.

The chain combines TRBV9 with TRBJ2-5; 12 bases are shared with TRBD2. The V gene's germline CDR1 is SGDLS and CDR2 YYNGEE. The CDR3 spans 19 residues. The junction had 11 bases not matched to a gene; V was cut back by 0 bases and J by 2 bases. The CDR3 is CASSVAPTSGGLPQETQYF. The CDR3 nucleotides read TGTGCCAGCAGCGTAGCCCCGACTAGCGGGGGCCTCCCTCAAGAGACCCAGTACTTC.

V and J are TRBV5-5 and TRBJ2-7; D perhaps matches TRBD1 (5 bases). The V end was cut by 0 bases, the J end by 1 base, with 11 bases between. The CDR3 covers 15 residues. The V gene's germline CDR1 is SGHKS and CDR2 YYEKEE (reference sequence). The CDR3 sequence: CASSLGQGISYEQYF. The CDR3 DNA is TGTGCCAGCAGCTTGGGGCAGGGAATTTCCTACGAGCAGTACTTC.

The V and J genes are TRBV7-9 and TRBJ2-6; D may be TRBD2 (5 bases). The CDR3 length is 17 residues. The germline V gene has CDR1 SEHNR and CDR2 FQNEAQ (reference sequence). The V and J ends lost 5 bases and 1 base respectively, with 15 bases between them. CDR3 amino acids: CASSGPGRGSGANVLTF. The CDR3 region has the DNA TGTGCCAGCAGCGGTCCCGGACGGGGATCTGGGGCCAACGTCCTGACTTTC.

This clone was detected once. The V gene is TRBV7-2, the J gene TRBJ1-2; 10 bases fit TRBD1. The CDR3 is made up of 16 amino acids. V lost 5 bases and J lost 8; bases outside the gene matches: 14. The V gene's germline CDR1 is SGHTA and CDR2 FQGNSA. CDR3 loop: CASSPGPGQGSLGYTF. The CDR3 DNA follows: TGTGCCAGCAGCCCCGGACCGGGACAGGGGTCTTTAGGCTACACCTTC.

The V and J genes are TRBV6-5 and TRBJ1-6; TRBD1 matches 10 bases. With V trimmed by 2 bases and J by 8 bases, 6 bases remained unmatched. CDR3 size: 16 residues. Per the germline V gene, CDR1 is MNHEY and CDR2 is SVGAGI. The CDR3 DNA sequence: TGTGCCAGCAGTTACCCATGGACAGGGGGTGATTCACCCCTCCACTTT. It encodes CASSYPWTGGDSPLHF.

The genes are TRBV30 and TRBJ2-5; possible D gene TRBD1, 5 bases. The CDR3 totals 13 residues. V was shortened by 0 bases and J by 1 base, with 6 bases between the two germline ends. Germline CDR1 is GTSNPN and CDR2 is SVGIG (reference sequence). CDR3 in amino acids: CAWSVGAQETQYF. The CDR3 DNA sequence: TGTGCCTGGAGTGTTGGGGCCCAAGAGACCCAGTACTTC.

The chain couples TRBV18 to TRBJ1-2; a possible D gene is TRBD1 (6 bases). This CDR3 has 16 amino acids. The V gene's germline CDR1 is KGHSH and CDR2 LQKENI. Trimming pared 1 base from V and 7 bases from J, leaving 19 bases between. CDR3 residues: CASSPLAGQSEGGYTF. CDR3 in DNA: TGTGCCAGCTCACCACTTGCAGGACAGTCTGAAGGTGGCTACACCTTC.

The chain links TRBV29-1 to TRBJ2-3; 9 bases agree with TRBD1. J lost 0 bases, V lost 3 bases, and 7 bases had no gene match. CDR3 length equals 16 residues. CDR1 and CDR2 (germline): SQVTM, ANQGSEA. The CDR3 coding sequence is TGCAGCGTTGAGTCGACCGGGACAGGGAGCACAGATACGCAGTATTTT. This codes for CSVESTGTGSTDTQYF.

The V gene is TRBV6-1, the J gene TRBJ1-2; 12 nucleotides match TRBD1. Trimming removed 6 bases from V and 7 bases from J; junction bases left unmatched: 3. Germline CDR1 is MNHNS and CDR2 is SASEGT. The CDR3 is 13 amino acids. The CDR3 reads CASRGQGARGYTF. In nucleotides, the CDR3 is TGTGCCAGCAGGGGACAGGGGGCTCGTGGCTACACCTTC.

The rearrangement joins TRBV7-2 to TRBJ1-2; no firm D call. The CDR3 has 14 amino acids. Germline V gene data show CDR1 as SGHTA and CDR2 as FQGNSA. The ends were cut back, 1 base at V and 0 bases at J, with 6 bases in the middle. CDR3 bases: TGTGCCAGCAGCTTAGGTTTAGCTAACTATGGCTACACCTTC. It yields the protein CASSLGLANYGYTF.

The V gene is TRBV9, the J gene TRBJ2-2, with a possible D match to TRBD1 (6 bases). Germline CDR1 is SGDLS and CDR2 is YYNGEE. Trimming took 3 bases from V and 0 from J, leaving 12 bases between them. The CDR3 length is 16 residues. CDR3 bases: TGTGCCAGCAGCGCCCGGACAGCCGCGAACACCGGGGAGCTGTTTTTT. It yields the protein CASSARTAANTGELFF.

The chain joins TRBV5-1 to TRBJ2-7; 7 nucleotides match TRBD1. CDR3 length: 15 amino acids. V shed 4 bases and J 2 bases; nucleotides not matched to a gene: 9. Per germline, CDR1 SGHRS and CDR2 YFSETQ. DNA of the CDR3: TGCGCCAGCAGCCCCTGGGGGCAGGGGGCCTACGAGCAGTACTTC. Translating it yields CASSPWGQGAYEQYF.

This chain uses TRBV18 with TRBJ2-2; unclear D gene. Germline CDR1 and CDR2: KGHSH and LQKENI. The germline V and J ends were trimmed by 1 base and 3 bases, with 3 bases remaining between them. The CDR3 extends over 13 amino acids. In nucleotides, the CDR3 is TGTGCCAGCTCACCACTCGACACCGGGGAGCTGTTTTTT. Translated, it gives CASSPLDTGELFF.

This chain's CDR3 is CADKSWDRPNYGYTF. The CDR3 DNA reads TGTGCCGACAAAAGTTGGGACAGACCTAACTATGGCTACACCTTC. The chain combines TRBV7-9 with TRBJ1-2, with TRBD1 matching 7 bases. V was pared by 11 bases and J by 0 bases, with 12 bases of the junction left unmatched. The CDR3 has 15 residues. Germline lookup yields CDR1 SEHNR and CDR2 FQNEAQ (reference sequence).

This clone appeared a single time. The rearrangement joins TRBV11-2 to TRBJ2-7, with 9 bases matching TRBD1. The junction had 9 bases not matched to a gene; V was cut back by 7 bases and J by 5 bases. The CDR3 consists of 14 residues. CDR1 and CDR2 (germline): SGHAT, FQNNGV. The CDR3 sequence is CASIRRDRVDEQYF. DNA of the CDR3: TGTGCCAGCATCCGCCGGGACAGGGTCGACGAGCAGTACTTC.

The count of this clone is one. The chain links TRBV19 to TRBJ2-7; perhaps TRBD1 as D (6 bases). The CDR3 loop spans 13 amino acids. V lost 0 bases to trimming and J lost 5 bases, with 8 bases between them. Germline V lookup: CDR1 LNHDA, CDR2 SQIVND (reference sequence). The CDR3 sequence is CASSIDSGDEQYF. The CDR3 DNA sequence: TGTGCCAGTAGTATAGATTCAGGGGACGAGCAGTACTTC. The whole variable domain, filled in from reference TRBV19 and TRBJ2-7, reads DGGITQSPKYLFRKEGQNVTLSCEQNLNHDAMYWYRQDPGQGLRLIYYSQIVNDFQKGDIAEGYSVSREKKESFPLTVTSAQKNPTAFYLCASSIDSGDEQYFGPGTRLTVT.

The DNA of the CDR3 is TGCGCCAGCAGCCAGTCTACAGGTGATTATCAGCCCCAGCATTTT. It yields the protein CASSQSTGDYQPQHF. The genes are TRBV4-3 and TRBJ1-5; the D gene is possibly TRBD1 (5 bases). Trimming pared 3 bases from V and 5 bases from J, leaving 14 bases between. This CDR3 comprises 15 residues. The V gene's germline CDR1 is LGHNA and CDR2 YSLEER.